The 19 T cell receptor beta chains in this list originate from one sample, sequenced in a study of immune characterization of retroperitoneal liposarcoma. Using its own MiXCR run on the PCR reads, TCRdb lists one record per CDR3 protein. The sample holds 7,900 or so distinct CDR3 sequences, more than 40% seen once. The material sequenced was tumor tissue. These receptors all come from a male donor with retroperitoneal liposarcoma.

This clonotype appeared a few times. The chain links TRBV7-6 to TRBJ2-7; TRBD2 is a possible D gene (6 bases). The length of the CDR3 is 15 residues. The V end was cut by 3 bases, the J end by 4 bases, with 16 bases between. The germline CDR1 and CDR2 sequences are SGHVS and FNYEAQ. CDR3 protein: CASSLSGTGLYEQYF. For the CDR3, the DNA is TGTGCCAGCAGCTTGTCCGGGACGGGACTTTACGAGCAGTACTTC.

In its sample, this clonotype ranks as medium-sized. This chain uses TRBV11-3 with TRBJ2-5, with TRBD2 matching 8 bases. Per the germline V gene, CDR1 is SGHNT and CDR2 is YENEEA. The CDR3 contains 13 residues. Trimming took 5 bases from V and 11 from J; bases not matched to a gene: 10. CDR3 nucleotides: TGTGCCAGCAGCGCCGGGATCGGGAGGGAGCAGTACTTC. Its translation: CASSAGIGREQYF.

The chain recombines TRBV6-1 with TRBJ2-3; 8 nucleotides align to TRBD2. The DNA end favors TRBJ2-1, so the J call may be wrong. The CDR3 sequence is 16 residues long. Per the germline V gene, CDR1 is MNHNS and CDR2 is SASEGT. This chain's CDR3 is CASSRTGTRGDYEQFF. CDR3 nucleotide sequence: TGTGCCAGCAGTCGTACCGGGACTAGGGGAGATTACGAGCAGTTCTTC.

This clonotype is categorized as medium-sized. The V and J genes are TRBV12-5 and TRBJ2-1, with TRBD1 matching 7 bases. The V and J ends lost 0 bases and 10 bases, in that order; junction bases with no gene match: 21. Germline values: CDR1 LGHNT, CDR2 FRNRAP. This CDR3 is 19 amino acids long. The CDR3: CASGLVPGQLAKGAYEQFF. CDR3 bases: TGTGCTAGTGGTTTGGTACCGGGACAGCTGGCTAAGGGCGCCTACGAGCAGTTCTTC.

By share, this clonotype counts as large. The chain joins TRBV7-2 to TRBJ2-3, with TRBD2 matching 7 bases. The CDR3 covers 14 residues. V was clipped by 3 bases and J by 2 bases; unmatched bases: 2. CDR1 is SGHTA and CDR2 is FQGNSA in the germline V gene. The CDR3, as DNA: TGTGCCAGCAGCTTCGGGGGGTCCACAGATACGCAGTATTTT. It translates to CASSFGGSTDTQYF.

This clonotype was observed a few times. The J gene is TRBJ2-7, the V gene TRBV7-8; 11 bases are shared with TRBD2. The V gene's germline CDR1 is SGHVS and CDR2 FQNEAQ. The trim removed 0 bases at V and 3 bases at J, leaving 4 bases unmatched. The CDR3 length is 16 residues. CDR3 in DNA: TGTGCCAGCAGCTTAGCGGCTAGCGGGGGGATCTACGAGCAGTACTTC. Its translation is CASSLAASGGIYEQYF.

The CDR3 coding sequence is TGTGCCAGCAGTGGGAACAGGGGGCCTGGGGCCAACGTCCTGACTTTC. Encoded protein: CASSGNRGPGANVLTF. The chain uses TRBV6-1 and TRBJ2-6; TRBD1 matches at 9 bases. The CDR3 contains 16 residues. Germline V gene sequence: CDR1 MNHNS, CDR2 SASEGT. V gave up 4 bases and J gave up 2 bases; unmatched junction bases: 3.

The chain has TRBV12-3 or TRBV12-4 and TRBJ2-3; 7 nucleotides match TRBD2. The CDR3 sequence is 16 residues long. The ends lost 8 bases at V and 5 bases at J; junction bases unmatched: 16. In nucleotides, the CDR3 is TGTGCCAGCGGGGGAGTAGAAGCGGGGAGGGGAGATACGCAGTATTTT. The encoded protein is CASGGVEAGRGDTQYF.

This clonotype is termed medium-sized. The rearrangement uses TRBV11-2 and TRBJ2-1, with 7 nucleotides matching TRBD2. With the DNA end fitting TRBJ2-5 better, the J assignment may be wrong. CDR1 and CDR2 from the germline V gene are SGHAT and FQNNGV. The CDR3 is 14 amino acids. The CDR3 region has the DNA TGTGCCAGCAGCTTAGCGGGGGGTCAAGAGACCCAGTACTTC. It codes for CASSLAGGQETQYF.

The chain has TRBV6-1 and TRBJ2-1; 9 bases are shared with TRBD1. V gave up 7 bases and J gave up 10 bases; unmatched junction bases: 11. The CDR3 covers 14 residues. The germline CDR1 and CDR2 sequences are MNHNS and SASEGT. The CDR3 DNA reads as TGTGCCAGCATGTCGACAGGGGGTCCCTACGAGCAGTTCTTC. Its translation: CASMSTGGPYEQFF.

V is TRBV7-9 and J is TRBJ2-1; no clear D. V was cut by 2 bases and J by 2 bases, with 10 bases left in between. In germline, CDR1 is SEHNR, CDR2 FQNEAQ (reference sequence). This CDR3 has 15 amino acids. The CDR3 DNA sequence: TGTGCCAGCAGCTTAATTCCCAGCACCTACAATGAGCAGTTCTTC. The encoded protein is CASSLIPSTYNEQFF.

This clonotype ranks as medium-sized (0.01 to 0.1%). The rearrangement joins TRBV6-1 to TRBJ2-5; D is tentatively TRBD1 or TRBD2 (5 bases each). CDR1 is MNHNS, CDR2 SASEGT, per germline. The length of the CDR3 is 15 residues. V lost 5 bases, J lost 2 bases, and 15 bases lay in between. The CDR3 sequence is CASSYPGPPQETQYF. CDR3 DNA: TGTGCCAGCAGTTATCCGGGACCACCTCAAGAGACCCAGTACTTC.

Relative to its sample, this clonotype is medium-sized (0.01 to 0.1%). V usage is TRBV27 and J usage is TRBJ2-1; 7 nucleotides agree with TRBD1. Judging by the DNA end, TRBJ2-7 fits better; the J call may be wrong. Germline V lookup: CDR1 MNHEY, CDR2 SMNVEV (reference sequence). The CDR3 is 13 amino acids. The DNA of the CDR3 is TGTGCCAGCAGAACAGGGGCCACTAATGAGCAGTACTTC. Translation gives CASRTGATNEQYF.

By sample share, this clonotype is medium-sized (0.01 to 0.1%). The chain recombines TRBV6-1 with TRBJ2-1; 14 bases fit TRBD2. Losses at the gene ends were 7 bases for V and 10 bases for J; bases not matched to a gene: 12. CDR1 and CDR2 (germline): MNHNS, SASEGT. The CDR3 totals 16 residues. In DNA, the CDR3 is TGTGCCAGCATAAAGACTAGCGGGGGGGACAATTACGAGCAGTTCTTC. Amino acid sequence: CASIKTSGGDNYEQFF.

This clonotype came up a few times. The genes are TRBV6-1 and TRBJ2-1; no firm D call. This CDR3 comprises 16 residues. The V gene lost 10 bases and the J gene lost 0 bases, with 19 bases spanning the gap. Germline V gives CDR1 MNHNS, CDR2 SASEGT. The CDR3 sequence is CANLPPSRPSYNEQFF. The CDR3 DNA is TGTGCCAACCTACCCCCGTCGCGTCCCTCCTACAATGAGCAGTTCTTC.

This chain joins TRBV7-3 and TRBJ2-5, with D possibly TRBD2 on 6 matching bases. Matching the DNA end better, TRBJ2-1 makes the J call doubtful. Germline CDR1 SGHTA, CDR2 FQGTGA. This CDR3 spans 13 amino acids. In nucleotides, the CDR3 is TGTGCCAGCAGCCGACTAGACCAAGAGACCCAGTTCTTC. This translates into CASSRLDQETQFF.

The chain has TRBV6-4 and TRBJ2-5; 8 bases match TRBD1. The end of the DNA fits TRBJ2-1 better, so the J call may be wrong. Germline V gene data show CDR1 as MRHNA and CDR2 as SNTAGT. The CDR3 loop spans 18 amino acids. CDR3 protein: CASSDSQSGQGEMNEQFF. In DNA form, the CDR3 reads TGTGCCAGCAGTGACTCCCAGTCCGGACAGGGAGAGATGAATGAGCAGTTCTTC.

By share, this clonotype counts as medium-sized. This sequence joins TRBV10-2 and TRBJ2-1; TRBD2 matches at 7 bases. Per the germline V gene, CDR1 is WSHSY and CDR2 is SAAADI. The CDR3 length is 16 residues. The J segment lost 10 bases and the V segment lost 3 bases, leaving 15 bases of the junction unmatched. The CDR3 protein is CASSESSGLIGSEQFF. The DNA for the CDR3 is TGCGCCAGCAGTGAAAGTAGCGGGCTTATAGGCTCCGAGCAGTTCTTC.

This clonotype was recorded a few times. The V gene is TRBV11-3, the J gene TRBJ2-1; 11 positions agree with TRBD2. The germline V gene has CDR1 SGHNT and CDR2 YENEEA. V lost 2 bases, J lost 10 bases, and 13 bases stayed unmatched. CDR3 length: 17 amino acids. The CDR3 bases are TGTGCCAGCAGCTTAAGCGGGCTAGCGGGAGGCGCCTACGAGCAGTTCTTC. It yields the protein CASSLSGLAGGAYEQFF.